One and the same sample provided the 27 T cell receptor beta chains below, sequenced in a study of blood T cells in healthy people across ages. A second about 7 to 11 cycle PCR used barcoded and J-beta primers. TCRdb itself ran the 5' RACE reads through MiXCR, one entry per CDR3 protein. The sample includes hundreds of thousands of distinct CDR3 sequences, roughly 46% of them seen just once. The sample was blood. The receptor source for this set is an elderly man in good health.

The chain carries TRBV11-2 and TRBJ2-1; no reliable D call. The J call may not be correct, given that the DNA end is closer to TRBJ2-7. The CDR3 is made up of 16 amino acids. CDR1 is SGHAT and CDR2 is FQNNGV in the germline V gene. The CDR3 coding sequence is TGTGCCAGCAGCTTAGATTCCTTGCCCTATTACAATGAGCAGTACTTC. Translated: CASSLDSLPYYNEQYF.

This clonotype was seen repeatedly, ten times or more. V usage is TRBV20-1 and J usage is TRBJ2-3; D remains unclear. Deletions cut 4 bases from V and 2 bases from J, with 13 bases between. This CDR3 is 14 amino acids long. CDR1 and CDR2 from the germline V gene are DFQATT and SNEGSKA (reference sequence). CDR3 in amino acids: CSAIRNYLTDTQYF. Here the CDR3 DNA reads TGCAGTGCTATACGGAACTATCTCACAGATACGCAGTATTTT.

This chain uses TRBV30 with TRBJ1-3; D unresolved. From germline, CDR1 is GTSNPN and CDR2 SVGIG (reference sequence). This CDR3 has 14 amino acids. Trimming removed 4 bases from V and 0 bases from J, with 10 bases in between. The CDR3 region has the DNA TGTGCCTGGACTCCTGGGATCTCTGGAAACACCATATATTTT. Translation: CAWTPGISGNTIYF.

V and J are TRBV7-2 and TRBJ2-5, with D possibly being TRBD2 (7 bases). V was pared by 7 bases and J by 4 bases, with 22 bases between. The CDR3 totals 16 residues. Germline V gene data show CDR1 as SGHTA and CDR2 as FQGNSA. CDR3 amino acids: CASIAGGRGGAETQYF. CDR3 sequence (DNA): TGTGCCAGCATCGCCGGAGGAAGAGGGGGGGCAGAGACCCAGTACTTC.

This clonotype was observed many times. CDR3 loop: CASSQALESSYNEQFF. DNA of the CDR3: TGCGCCAGCAGCCAAGCACTGGAGAGCTCCTACAATGAGCAGTTCTTC. This chain uses TRBV4-3 with TRBJ2-1; no clear D gene. Per germline, CDR1 LGHNA and CDR2 YSLEER. Trimming took off 1 base at V and 0 bases at J, with 10 bases between the two ends. This CDR3 has 16 amino acids.

This clonotype was detected a few times. This chain joins TRBV14 and TRBJ2-1; 9 bases agree with TRBD1. The germline V gene encodes CDR1 SGHDN and CDR2 FVKESK. V lost 5 bases and J lost 2; bases outside the gene matches: 10. CDR3 length: 17 residues. The DNA of the CDR3 is TGTGCCAGCAGCTCAACCCGCGGGACAGGGACCTACAATGAGCAGTTCTTC. It is translated as CASSSTRGTGTYNEQFF.

The V and J genes are TRBV7-9 and TRBJ1-1; perhaps TRBD1 as D (6 bases). The CDR3 runs 14 residues. The germline V gene encodes CDR1 SEHNR and CDR2 FQNEAQ (reference sequence). Trimming removed 3 bases from V and 11 bases from J, with 19 bases in between. The CDR3 coding sequence is TGTGCCAGCAGCTTCCGAGGTACAGGGAGCCCTGCTTTCTTT. Residues: CASSFRGTGSPAFF.

This clonotype was seen more than once but under ten times. The chain carries TRBV29-1 and TRBJ1-1, with 9 bases identical to TRBD1. CDR1 and CDR2 from the germline V gene are SQVTM and ANQGSEA. The CDR3 totals 12 residues. The CDR3 loop reads CSGGQGNTEAFF. CDR3 bases: TGCAGTGGGGGACAGGGCAACACTGAAGCTTTCTTT.

This clonotype has just a few counts. V and J are TRBV25-1 and TRBJ2-1, with no clear D. CDR3 length: 11 amino acids. From germline, CDR1 is MGHDK and CDR2 SYGVNS. V was cut by 6 bases and J by 3 bases, with 3 bases left in between. In DNA, the CDR3 is TGTGCCAGCAGGAACTACAATGAGCAGTTCTTC. Translating it yields CASRNYNEQFF.

The V gene is TRBV21-1, the J gene TRBJ2-5; the table's TRBD1 call for D was not verified on the DNA. Judging by the DNA end, TRBJ2-7 fits better; the J call may be wrong. TRBV21-1 is listed as a pseudogene. The CDR3 sequence is 13 residues long. The CDR3 sequence is CASSKDSCHEQYF. CDR3 coding DNA: TGTGCCAGCAGCAAAGACTCCTGTCACGAGCAGTACTTC.

The CDR3 sequence is CASSQAPLAPTDTQYF. The CDR3 nucleotides are TGTGCCAGCAGCCAAGCGCCACTAGCGCCGACAGATACGCAGTATTTT. The rearrangement links TRBV3-1 to TRBJ2-3, with TRBD2 identical over 7 bases. This CDR3 is 16 amino acids long. The germline gives CDR1 LGHDT, CDR2 YNNKEL (reference sequence). V was clipped by 1 base and J by 3 bases; unmatched bases: 7.

The chain uses TRBV20-1 and TRBJ2-7, with D uncertain. The V gene's germline CDR1 is DFQATT and CDR2 SNEGSKA (reference sequence). V lost 4 bases and J 0 bases, leaving 10 bases between the germline ends. The CDR3 extends over 13 amino acids. The CDR3 nucleotides are TGCAGTGCTAAAGACAAGAGCTCCTACGAGCAGTACTTC. Its translation is CSAKDKSSYEQYF.

This clonotype has just a few counts. This chain uses TRBV19 with TRBJ2-7; D gene ambiguous. CDR1 and CDR2 from the germline V gene are LNHDA and SQIVND (reference sequence). The CDR3 loop spans 14 amino acids. V shed 3 bases and J shed 0 bases, with 9 bases lying between them. The CDR3 is CASSMSVNSYEQYF. The CDR3 nucleotides are TGTGCCAGTAGTATGTCGGTAAACTCCTACGAGCAGTACTTC.

The rearrangement links TRBV5-1 to TRBJ2-5, with TRBD2 matching over 7 bases. In germline, CDR1 is SGHRS, CDR2 YFSETQ. The CDR3 has 14 residues. J lost 2 bases, V lost 7 bases, and 8 bases had no gene match. This CDR3 is CASGAGTTQETQYF. Written as DNA, the CDR3 is TGCGCCAGCGGCGCCGGGACTACACAAGAGACCCAGTACTTC.

The V call is TRBV7-2, the J call TRBJ2-2; no definite D call. Germline CDR1 and CDR2: SGHTA and FQGNSA. This CDR3 comprises 12 residues. Trimming stripped 3 bases from V and 4 bases from J, with 3 bases between. CDR3: CASSLITGELFF. CDR3 DNA sequence: TGTGCCAGCAGCTTGATCACCGGGGAGCTGTTTTTT.

This clonotype was seen a handful of times. The CDR3 DNA reads as TGTGCCAGCAGCCACTCGGGACAGGGAAACTACGAGCAGTACTTC. Protein sequence: CASSHSGQGNYEQYF. J is TRBJ2-7 and V is TRBV4-2; the match to TRBD1 covers 9 bases. Germline V gene sequence: CDR1 LGHNA, CDR2 YNFKEQ. The CDR3 loop spans 15 amino acids. Trimming took 3 bases from V and 3 from J; bases not matched to a gene: 6.

This chain links TRBV11-3 with TRBJ1-4; D perhaps matches TRBD1 (5 bases). V dropped 3 bases and J dropped 3 bases, with 11 bases sitting between them. Germline V gene data show CDR1 as SGHNT and CDR2 as YENEEA. This CDR3 spans 15 amino acids. CDR3 amino acids: CASSFTAGPNEKLFF. In DNA form, the CDR3 reads TGTGCCAGCAGCTTCACGGCAGGGCCTAATGAAAAACTGTTTTTT.

As for this clonotype: Being one base from a much bigger clone, this may be a read error. V gene TRBV29-1 combines with J gene TRBJ2-7; TRBD2 is a possible D gene (5 bases). Between the trimmed V and J ends, which lost 1 base and 7 bases, there was a span of 8 bases. The CDR3 extends over 11 amino acids. Germline V CDR1 and CDR2: SQVTM, ANQGSEA. CDR3: CSVEAGNEQYF. DNA for the CDR3: TGCAGCGTTGAAGCGGGGAATGAGCAGTACTTC.

The gene calls are TRBV24-1 and TRBJ2-7, with a weak D call TRBD1 (7 bases). The germline V gene has CDR1 KGHDR and CDR2 SFDVKD. Trimming shortened V by 7 bases and J by 4 bases, and 22 bases separated the two germline ends. The CDR3 is 16 residues long. CDR3 protein: CATSDRVGGGLYEQYF. The DNA of the CDR3 is TGTGCCACCAGCGACCGCGTAGGAGGGGGCTTATACGAGCAGTACTTC.

The rearrangement links TRBV28 to TRBJ2-5; D possibly corresponds to TRBD2 (5 bases). CDR1 and CDR2 from the germline V gene are MDHEN and SYDVKM. The CDR3 contains 14 residues. Trimming took 3 bases from V and 3 from J, leaving 11 bases between them. CDR3 DNA sequence: TGTGCCAGCAGTTTTCTCGCGGGCGAAGAGACCCAGTACTTC. Amino acid sequence: CASSFLAGEETQYF.

This clonotype was recorded at least ten times. The chain recombines TRBV2 with TRBJ2-3, with D tentatively TRBD2 (6 bases). The CDR3 spans 11 residues. Looked up from germline, CDR1 is SNHLY and CDR2 is FYNNEI. Trimming took off 8 bases at V and 4 bases at J, with 7 bases between the two ends. The CDR3: CASGTSDTQYF. The CDR3 nucleotides read TGTGCCAGCGGGACTTCAGATACGCAGTATTTT.

The V call is TRBV12-3 or TRBV12-4, the J call TRBJ2-3, with 11 bases that match TRBD2. The CDR3 consists of 15 residues. V shed 5 bases, J shed 9 bases, and the junction held 10 bases outside the gene matches. In DNA form, the CDR3 reads TGTGCCAGCAGTACTAGCGGGAGTGCGGGAGGGACGCAGTATTTT. Translated, it gives CASSTSGSAGGTQYF.

The gene calls are TRBV20-1 and TRBJ2-5, with D possibly matching TRBD2 (6 bases). The J call may be wrong; the DNA end is better matched by TRBJ2-7. Germline V CDR1 and CDR2: DFQATT, SNEGSKA (reference sequence). The CDR3 spans 13 residues. CDR3 sequence (DNA): TGCAGTGCTAGTCAGGGACTGACGACCGAGCAGTACTTC. Protein sequence: CSASQGLTTEQYF.

This chain joins TRBV7-2 and TRBJ2-7, with D hard to call. The tail of the sequence fits TRBJ2-5 better, so the J call may be wrong. The V gene's germline CDR1 is SGHTA and CDR2 FQGNSA. The CDR3 is made up of 14 amino acids. The CDR3 here is CASSPVGPVETQYF. CDR3 DNA sequence: TGTGCCAGCAGCCCCGTCGGTCCTGTCGAGACCCAGTACTTC.

The V and J genes are TRBV2 and TRBJ2-5, with 10 positions matching TRBD2. The CDR3 has 16 residues. The germline gives CDR1 SNHLY, CDR2 FYNNEI. With V trimmed by 2 bases and J by 5 bases, 8 bases remained unmatched. The DNA for the CDR3 is TGTGCCAGCAGTGAAAAGCTAGCGGGAGCCGGGGAGACCCAGTACTTC. Its translation: CASSEKLAGAGETQYF.

The genes are TRBV29-1 and TRBJ1-2, with D possibly TRBD1 on 5 matching bases. From germline, CDR1 is SQVTM and CDR2 ANQGSEA. Trimming removed 7 bases at V and 2 bases at J, with 14 bases between. The CDR3 is 13 amino acids. Here the CDR3 reads CSARLGENYGYTF. The CDR3 DNA reads as TGCAGCGCCCGCCTGGGGGAAAACTATGGCTACACCTTC.

This clonotype was detected a few times. The CDR3 DNA reads TGTGCCAGCAGACTCCACAGTTCCGGGGAGCTGTTTTTT. It translates to CASRLHSSGELFF. The gene calls are TRBV12-3 or TRBV12-4 and TRBJ2-2; D unresolved. This CDR3 is 13 amino acids long. The V end was cut by 6 bases, the J end by 6 bases, with 11 bases between.